This entry lists 24 T cell receptor beta chains sequenced from one sample in a study of blood T cell repertoires in COVID-19. The method was immunoSEQ multiplex PCR; TCRdb's version includes in-frame clones alone and lacks a portion of them. The sample includes over 100,000 clones, approximately 82% of them seen just once. Sequencing was performed on peripheral blood. These receptors all stem from an older woman with acute or convalescent COVID-19.

The V and J genes are TRBV15 and TRBJ2-5; TRBD2 aligns across 9 bases. The V gene's germline CDR1 is LNHNV and CDR2 YYDKDF (reference sequence). Trimming took 3 bases from V and 5 from J; bases not matched to a gene: 4. This CDR3 has 14 amino acids. DNA of the CDR3: TGTGCCACCAGCAGGGGACTAGCAGGCGAGACCCAGTACTTC. Its translation: CATSRGLAGETQYF. Complete variable domain (other parts from reference TRBV15 and TRBJ2-5): DAMVIQNPRYQVTQFGKPVTLSCSQTLNHNVMYWYQQKSSQAPKLLFHYYDKDFNNEADTPDNFQSRRPNTSFCFLDIRSPGLGDTAMYLCATSRGLAGETQYFGPGTRLLVL.

This clone was recorded only once. The V and J genes are TRBV5-5 and TRBJ2-2; D unclear. Germline-derived CDR1 and CDR2 are SGHKS and YYEKEE (reference sequence). Trimming removed 1 base from V and 7 bases from J, with 11 bases in between. The CDR3 runs 14 residues. The CDR3 sequence: CASSLSGRLGELFF. CDR3 coding DNA: TGTGCCAGCAGCTTGTCTGGCAGACTCGGGGAGCTGTTTTTT.

V is TRBV3-1 (or the pseudogene TRBV3-2) and J is TRBJ1-2; unclear D gene. Between the trimmed V and J ends, which lost 0 bases and 7 bases, there was a span of 6 bases. Germline CDR1 and CDR2: LGHDT and YNNKEL (reference sequence). CDR3 length: 12 amino acids. CDR3 residues: CASSQDRSGYTF. DNA for the CDR3: TGTGCCAGCAGCCAAGATCGGTCTGGCTACACCTTC.

The J gene is TRBJ2-7, the V gene TRBV27; TRBD1 agrees at 7 bases. Unmatched junction bases numbered 4, after V lost 0 bases and J lost 2 bases. Germline V CDR1 and CDR2: MNHEY, SMNVEV (reference sequence). This CDR3 contains 15 residues. The CDR3 region is CASSLSWTGAYEQYF. CDR3 in DNA: TGTGCCAGCAGTTTATCGTGGACAGGAGCCTACGAGCAGTACTTC.

Notes on this clone: Its ends do not fully match the called genes, so a read error is possible. The chain combines TRBV5-4 with TRBJ1-1; D ambiguous. CDR1 is SGHNT, CDR2 YYREEE, per germline (reference sequence). This CDR3 contains 13 residues. The CDR3 region is CASSLAGSVQPEF. The DNA of the CDR3 is TGTGCCAGCAGCTTAGCAGGTTCCGTTCAGCCGGAATTT.

The rearrangement joins TRBV7-3 to TRBJ1-1; perhaps TRBD1 as D (5 bases). Germline CDR1 is SGHTA and CDR2 is FQGTGA. The CDR3 has 19 residues. V lost 1 base to trimming and J lost 0 bases, with 21 bases between them. The CDR3 coding sequence is TGTGCCAGCAGCTTAAAAGAGGGGACTGACAGTTGGATGAACACTGAAGCTTTCTTT. Protein product: CASSLKEGTDSWMNTEAFF.

This rearrangement joins TRBV27 to TRBJ2-1; 7 nucleotides match TRBD2. The CDR3 runs to 15 residues. The junction had 8 bases not matched to a gene; V was cut back by 6 bases and J by 3 bases. The germline V gene has CDR1 MNHEY and CDR2 SMNVEV (reference sequence). CDR3 amino acids: CASRVGTIGYNEQFF. For the CDR3, the DNA is TGTGCCAGCAGAGTGGGGACTATAGGCTACAATGAGCAGTTCTTC.

The rearrangement links TRBV7-9 to TRBJ1-5; perhaps TRBD1 as D (6 bases). Germline CDR1 reads SEHNR; CDR2 reads FQNEAQ (reference sequence). This CDR3 spans 16 amino acids. V lost 3 bases and J lost 7, with 19 bases in between. The CDR3 protein is CASSFSGGGRGQPQHF. The CDR3 DNA sequence: TGTGCCAGCAGCTTCTCAGGCGGGGGGCGAGGGCAGCCCCAGCATTTT.

The chain carries TRBV3-1 (or the pseudogene TRBV3-2) and TRBJ1-3, with a possible D match to TRBD1 (5 bases). The V and J ends lost 6 bases and 1 base respectively, with 10 bases between them. The CDR3 is 14 residues long. Looked up from germline, CDR1 is LGHDT and CDR2 is YNNKEL (reference sequence). In DNA form, the CDR3 reads TGTGCCAGCAGTCTCCAGGGTTCTGGAAACACCATATATTTT. This gives the protein CASSLQGSGNTIYF.

V usage is TRBV6-5 and J usage is TRBJ2-1; D gene unclear. This CDR3 spans 11 amino acids. Germline V gene sequence: CDR1 MNHEY, CDR2 SVGAGI. Trimming took 7 bases from V and 7 from J, leaving 8 bases between them. Here the CDR3 reads CASTRRNEQFF. For the CDR3, the DNA is TGTGCCAGCACTCGGCGGAATGAGCAGTTCTTC.

The V gene is TRBV5-1, the J gene TRBJ2-5; tentative D call: TRBD1 (6 bases). The CDR3 is made up of 13 amino acids. The V and J ends lost 1 base and 4 bases respectively, with 8 bases between them. Germline CDR1 is SGHRS and CDR2 is YFSETQ. CDR3 protein: CASSLLGAETQYF. The DNA for the CDR3 is TGCGCCAGCAGCTTGCTGGGGGCAGAGACCCAGTACTTC.

The chain carries TRBV3-1 (or the pseudogene TRBV3-2) and TRBJ1-2; D is perhaps TRBD1 (6 bases). Trimming cost V 2 bases and J 8 bases, with 6 bases left between them. The CDR3 runs 11 residues. Germline loops: CDR1 LGHDT, CDR2 YNNKEL (reference sequence). CDR3 in DNA: TGTGCCAGCAGCCAAACAGGGGGCTACACCTTC. Its protein product is CASSQTGGYTF.

The genes are TRBV19 and TRBJ1-6; possibly TRBD1 for D (6 bases). The CDR3 is 12 residues long. Trimming cost V 8 bases and J 10 bases, with 12 bases left between them. Germline CDR1 and CDR2: LNHDA and SQIVND (reference sequence). This CDR3 is CASGQSGSPLHF. CDR3 DNA: TGTGCCAGTGGACAGTCAGGATCACCCCTCCACTTT.

This clone was recorded a few times. V usage is TRBV10-1 and J usage is TRBJ2-5, with a possible D match to TRBD2 (6 bases). CDR1 and CDR2 (germline): WNHNN, SYGVQD (reference sequence). The CDR3 runs 15 residues. V was shortened by 0 bases and J by 6 bases, with 14 bases between the two germline ends. The CDR3 DNA is TGCGCCAGCAGTGAGTCCCCTCGGGAGCCGAAGACCCAGTACTTC. Protein: CASSESPREPKTQYF.

The chain recombines TRBV6-1 with TRBJ2-1, with D perhaps matching TRBD1 (6 bases). CDR1 and CDR2 (germline): MNHNS, SASEGT. CDR3 length equals 14 residues. V gave up 2 bases and J gave up 7 bases, with 12 bases separating them. The CDR3, as DNA: TGTGCCAGCAGTGAAACTAGGCAGGGGAATGAGCAGTTCTTC. Protein: CASSETRQGNEQFF.

The chain employs TRBV14 and TRBJ1-1; a weak D match, TRBD1 (6 bases). Germline V gene data show CDR1 as SGHDN and CDR2 as FVKESK. This CDR3 is built from 16 residues. Between the trimmed V and J ends, which lost 1 base and 5 bases, there was a span of 17 bases. CDR3 nucleotide sequence: TGTGCCAGCAGCCAAGTGGGGGCCGAAAGGCGGACTGAAGCTTTCTTT. Translation: CASSQVGAERRTEAFF.

The V gene is TRBV5-4, the J gene TRBJ2-2; a possible D gene is TRBD1 (5 bases). Germline CDR1 is SGHNT and CDR2 is YYREEE (reference sequence). Trimming cost V 4 bases and J 6 bases, with 16 bases left between them. This CDR3 comprises 15 residues. The CDR3 nucleotides read TGTGCCAGCAGCCTCCCGACCACAGGATCCGGGGAGCTGTTTTTT. It yields the protein CASSLPTTGSGELFF.

This chain links TRBV29-1 with TRBJ1-2, with a weak D call TRBD1 (6 bases). The germline V and J ends were trimmed by 3 bases and 6 bases, with 8 bases remaining between them. Germline V gene data show CDR1 as SQVTM and CDR2 as ANQGSEA. The CDR3 is made up of 11 amino acids. The CDR3 DNA is TGCAGCGTTGAGGGGGGGCATGGCTACACCTTC. This sequence encodes CSVEGGHGYTF.

The chain employs TRBV5-4 and TRBJ1-2; the match to TRBD1 covers 7 bases. Losses at the gene ends were 0 bases for V and 1 base for J; bases not matched to a gene: 3. The germline V gene has CDR1 SGHNT and CDR2 YYREEE (reference sequence). This CDR3 spans 15 amino acids. CDR3 protein: CASSLDPGGNYGYTF. In DNA form, the CDR3 reads TGTGCCAGCAGCTTGGATCCAGGGGGTAACTATGGCTACACCTTC.

The chain links TRBV10-3 to TRBJ2-7, with 9 bases that match TRBD1. The CDR3 is 14 residues long. V lost 4 bases to trimming and J lost 2 bases; unmatched junction nucleotides: 3. CDR1 and CDR2 (germline): ENHRY, SYGVKD. CDR3 in amino acids: CAISGRDRAYEQYF. The CDR3 coding sequence is TGTGCCATCAGTGGTCGGGACAGGGCCTACGAGCAGTACTTC.

This clone was observed a handful of times. The V and J genes are TRBV28 and TRBJ1-5; 7 nucleotides agree with TRBD1. Per germline, CDR1 MDHEN and CDR2 SYDVKM. The length of the CDR3 is 12 residues. Trimming removed 8 bases from V and 7 bases from J; junction bases left unmatched: 5. CDR3 coding DNA: TGTGCCAGCGATACAGGGGACCAGCCCCAGCATTTT. This translates into CASDTGDQPQHF.

V is TRBV4-3 and J is TRBJ2-3; 7 nucleotides match TRBD2. This CDR3 has 14 residues. The germline CDR1 and CDR2 sequences are LGHNA and YSLEER. V shed 4 bases and J 2 bases; nucleotides not matched to a gene: 3. The CDR3 nucleotides are TGCGCCAGCAGCCCGGGACTACACACAGATACGCAGTATTTT. As protein: CASSPGLHTDTQYF.

The chain employs TRBV20-1 and TRBJ2-7; maybe TRBD2 (5 bases). V was cut by 3 bases and J by 0 bases, with 18 bases left in between. Germline CDR1 reads DFQATT; CDR2 reads SNEGSKA (reference sequence). The CDR3 is 16 amino acids. CDR3 sequence (DNA): TGCAGTGCTAGTGGGAGAGGCGGGCGGAGCTCCTACGAGCAGTACTTC. Amino acid sequence: CSASGRGGRSSYEQYF.

This chain links TRBV25-1 with TRBJ2-7; the D gene is possibly TRBD2 (6 bases). This CDR3 comprises 15 residues. CDR1 is MGHDK and CDR2 is SYGVNS in the germline V gene. Deletions cut 9 bases from V and 3 bases from J, with 21 bases between. CDR3 residues: CASSKGGARIYEQYF. The CDR3 nucleotides are TGTGCCAGTTCAAAAGGAGGGGCGCGGATCTACGAGCAGTACTTC.